This TCR beta chain originates from a study of shared clonotypes between healthy human individuals. Study-level background: Each donor's CD8 memory used one plate, CD8 naive two, each CD4 subset three.

Naive-designated CD8 cells lacked CD45RO, were positively enriched for CCR7, and omitted terminally differentiated effector memory CD45RA+ cells. Investigators spread the genomic DNA of each subset evenly over several immunoSEQ plates. Clones were read by immunoSEQ multiplex PCR, and TCRdb kept only the in-frame ones, dropping some. In the table there are some 2.1 million clones, about 95% of which are singletons. The TCR comes from a man younger than 30 in good health. Material for sequencing was naive CD8+ T cells sorted from blood.

The CDR3 sequence is CASSSGDPYEQYF. The DNA of the CDR3 is TGTGCCAGCTCATCAGGGGACCCCTACGAGCAGTACTTC. The V call is TRBV18, the J call TRBJ2-7; TRBD1 might be the D (6 bases). V lost 5 bases and J lost 2, with 10 bases in between. The germline gives CDR1 KGHSH, CDR2 LQKENI. This CDR3 contains 13 residues.